This T cell receptor (beta chain) was obtained from a study of early T cells in non-severe SARS-CoV-2 infection. Study-wide context: Sequencing used unsorted whole-blood bulk RNA, so chains lack pairing.

Each CDR3 protein gets one entry after TCRdb re-called the 5' RACE reads with MiXCR. The table includes around 83,000 distinct CDR3 sequences, approximately 12% detected once. With 2 bases clipped from V and 6 bases from J, the junction kept 9 bases outside the gene matches. The V gene's germline CDR1 is PRHDT and CDR2 FYEKMQ (reference sequence). This CDR3 is built from 16 residues. This clonotype was recorded many times. The sequencing used whole blood, collected at baseline. V gene TRBV13 combines with J gene TRBJ2-3, with 9 bases aligning to TRBD2. The receptor was derived from an adult who was a healthcare worker with PCR-confirmed SARS-CoV-2 infection or an uninfected control (not recorded which). Here the CDR3 reads CASSLMASGTRDTQYF. Written as DNA, the CDR3 is TGTGCCAGCAGCTTAATGGCTAGCGGGACTCGGGATACGCAGTATTTT.